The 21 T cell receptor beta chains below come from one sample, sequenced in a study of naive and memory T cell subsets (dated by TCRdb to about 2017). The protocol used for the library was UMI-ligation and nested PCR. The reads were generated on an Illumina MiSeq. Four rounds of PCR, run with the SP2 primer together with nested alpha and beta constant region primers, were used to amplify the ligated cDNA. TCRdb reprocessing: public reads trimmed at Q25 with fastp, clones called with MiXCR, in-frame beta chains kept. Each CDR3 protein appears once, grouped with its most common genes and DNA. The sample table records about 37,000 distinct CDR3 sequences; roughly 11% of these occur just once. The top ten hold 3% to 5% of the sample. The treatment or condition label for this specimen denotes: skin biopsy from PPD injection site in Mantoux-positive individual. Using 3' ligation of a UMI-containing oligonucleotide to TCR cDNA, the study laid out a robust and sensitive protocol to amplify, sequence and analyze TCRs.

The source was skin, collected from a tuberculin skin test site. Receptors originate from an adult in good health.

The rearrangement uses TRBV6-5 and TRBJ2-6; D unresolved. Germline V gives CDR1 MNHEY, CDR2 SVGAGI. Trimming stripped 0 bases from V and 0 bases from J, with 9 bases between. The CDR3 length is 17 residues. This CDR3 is CASSYSRTTSGANVLTF. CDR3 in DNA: TGTGCCAGCAGTTACTCGCGCACAACCTCTGGGGCCAACGTCCTGACTTTC.

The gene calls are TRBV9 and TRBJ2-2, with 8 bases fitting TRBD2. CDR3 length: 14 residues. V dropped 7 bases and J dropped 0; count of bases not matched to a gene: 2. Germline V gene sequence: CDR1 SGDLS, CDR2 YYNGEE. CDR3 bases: TGTGCCAGCGGGACTAGGGCGAACACCGGGGAGCTGTTTTTT. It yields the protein CASGTRANTGELFF.

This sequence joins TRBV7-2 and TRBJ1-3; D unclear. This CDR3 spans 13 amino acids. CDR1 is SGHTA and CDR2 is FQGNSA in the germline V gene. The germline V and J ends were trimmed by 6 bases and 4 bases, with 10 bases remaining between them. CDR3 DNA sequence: TGTGCCAGCAGTTTTTCTCGAGGAAACACCATATATTTT. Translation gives CASSFSRGNTIYF.

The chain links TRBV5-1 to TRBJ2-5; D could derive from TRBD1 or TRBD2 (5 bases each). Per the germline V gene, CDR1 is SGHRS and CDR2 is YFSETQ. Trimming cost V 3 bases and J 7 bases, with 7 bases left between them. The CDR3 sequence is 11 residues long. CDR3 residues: CASSSGGTQYF. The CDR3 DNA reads TGCGCCAGCAGCTCTGGGGGGACCCAGTACTTC.

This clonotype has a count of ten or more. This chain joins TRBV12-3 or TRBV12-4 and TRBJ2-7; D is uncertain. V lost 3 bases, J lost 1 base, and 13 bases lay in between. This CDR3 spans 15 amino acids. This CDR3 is CASSFDDGPSYEQYF. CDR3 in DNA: TGTGCCAGCAGTTTCGATGACGGTCCTTCCTACGAGCAGTACTTC.

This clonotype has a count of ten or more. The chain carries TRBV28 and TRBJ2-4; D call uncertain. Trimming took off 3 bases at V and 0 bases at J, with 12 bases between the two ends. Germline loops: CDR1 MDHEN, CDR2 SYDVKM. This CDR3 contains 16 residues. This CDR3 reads CASSFLGSLAKNIQYF. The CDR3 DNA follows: TGTGCCAGCAGTTTCTTAGGGTCGCTAGCCAAAAACATTCAGTACTTC.

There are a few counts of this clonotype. CDR3 sequence (DNA): TGCAGCGTTGACACCTCCGGCGGGAGGACCTACAATGAGCAGTTCTTC. Protein product: CSVDTSGGRTYNEQFF. This sequence joins TRBV29-1 and TRBJ2-1; TRBD2 matches at 8 bases. The CDR3 covers 16 residues. In germline, CDR1 is SQVTM, CDR2 ANQGSEA. Losses at the gene ends were 3 bases for V and 2 bases for J; bases not matched to a gene: 9.

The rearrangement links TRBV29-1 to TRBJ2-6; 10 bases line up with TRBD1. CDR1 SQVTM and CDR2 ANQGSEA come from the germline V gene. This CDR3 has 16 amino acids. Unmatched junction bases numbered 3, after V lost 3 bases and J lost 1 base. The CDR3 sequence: CSVETGGSSGANVLTF. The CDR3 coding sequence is TGCAGCGTTGAGACAGGGGGCTCATCTGGGGCCAACGTCCTGACTTTC.

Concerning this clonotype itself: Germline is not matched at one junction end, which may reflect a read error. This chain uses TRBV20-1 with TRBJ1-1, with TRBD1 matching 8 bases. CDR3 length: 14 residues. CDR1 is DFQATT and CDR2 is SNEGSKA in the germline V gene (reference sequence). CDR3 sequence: CSAGLTGVKTEAFF. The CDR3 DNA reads TGCAGTGCTGGATTGACAGGGGTGAAGACTGAAGCTTTCTTT.

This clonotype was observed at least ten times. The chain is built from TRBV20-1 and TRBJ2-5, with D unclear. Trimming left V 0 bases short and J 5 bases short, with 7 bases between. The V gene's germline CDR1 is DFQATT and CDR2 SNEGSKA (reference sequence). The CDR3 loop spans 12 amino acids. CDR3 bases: TGCAGTGCTAGAGACTCAGACGAGACCCAGTACTTC. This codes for CSARDSDETQYF.

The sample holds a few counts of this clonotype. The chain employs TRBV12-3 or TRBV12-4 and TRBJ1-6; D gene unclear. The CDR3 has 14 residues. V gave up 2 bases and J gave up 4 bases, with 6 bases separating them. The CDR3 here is CASSLRHYNSPLHF. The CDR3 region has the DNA TGTGCCAGCAGTTTACGACATTATAATTCACCCCTCCACTTT.

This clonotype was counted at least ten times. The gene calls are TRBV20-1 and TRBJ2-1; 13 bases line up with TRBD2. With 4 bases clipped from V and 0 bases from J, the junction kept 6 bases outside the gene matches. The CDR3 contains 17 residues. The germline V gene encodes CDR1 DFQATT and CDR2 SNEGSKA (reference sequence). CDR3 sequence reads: CSAIWTSGRISYNEQFF. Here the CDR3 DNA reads TGCAGTGCTATTTGGACTAGCGGGAGAATCTCCTACAATGAGCAGTTCTTC.

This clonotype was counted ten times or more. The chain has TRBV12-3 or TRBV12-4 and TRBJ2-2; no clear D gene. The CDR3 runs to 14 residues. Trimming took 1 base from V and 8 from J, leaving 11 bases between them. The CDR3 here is CASSLGWKSGELFF. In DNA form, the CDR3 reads TGTGCCAGCAGTTTAGGCTGGAAGTCGGGGGAGCTGTTTTTT.

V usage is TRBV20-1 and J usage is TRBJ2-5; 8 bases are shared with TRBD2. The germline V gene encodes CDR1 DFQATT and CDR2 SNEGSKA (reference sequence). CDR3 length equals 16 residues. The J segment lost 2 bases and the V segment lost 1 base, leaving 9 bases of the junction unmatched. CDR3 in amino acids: CSARGIAGPPQETQYF. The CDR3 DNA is TGCAGTGCTAGAGGAATAGCGGGGCCTCCACAAGAGACCCAGTACTTC.

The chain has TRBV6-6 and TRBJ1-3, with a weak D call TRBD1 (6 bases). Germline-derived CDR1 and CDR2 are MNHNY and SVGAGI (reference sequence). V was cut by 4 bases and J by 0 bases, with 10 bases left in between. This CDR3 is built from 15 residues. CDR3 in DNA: TGTGCCAGCAGTTCTCAGGGGAACTCTGGAAACACCATATATTTT. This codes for CASSSQGNSGNTIYF.

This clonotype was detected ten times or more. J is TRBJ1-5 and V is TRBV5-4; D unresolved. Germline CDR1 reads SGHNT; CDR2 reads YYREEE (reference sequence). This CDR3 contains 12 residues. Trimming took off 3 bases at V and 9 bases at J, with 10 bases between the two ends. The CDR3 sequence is CASSSDWGPQHF. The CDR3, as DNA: TGTGCCAGCAGCTCCGATTGGGGGCCCCAGCATTTT.

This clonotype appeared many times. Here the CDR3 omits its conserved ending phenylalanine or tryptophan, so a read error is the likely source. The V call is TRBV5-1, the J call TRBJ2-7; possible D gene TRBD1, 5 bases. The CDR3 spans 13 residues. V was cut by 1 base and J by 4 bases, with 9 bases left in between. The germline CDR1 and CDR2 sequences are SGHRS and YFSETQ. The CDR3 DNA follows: TGCGCCAGCAGCTTGAATCAGGGATACGAGCAGTACCTC. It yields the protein CASSLNQGYEQYL.

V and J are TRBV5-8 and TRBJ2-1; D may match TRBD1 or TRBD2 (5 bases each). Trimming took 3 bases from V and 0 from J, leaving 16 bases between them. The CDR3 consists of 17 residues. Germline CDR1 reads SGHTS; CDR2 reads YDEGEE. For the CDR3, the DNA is TGTGCCAGCAGCTCGGGGCTCACCGTGGGCTCCTACAATGAGCAGTTCTTC. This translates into CASSSGLTVGSYNEQFF.

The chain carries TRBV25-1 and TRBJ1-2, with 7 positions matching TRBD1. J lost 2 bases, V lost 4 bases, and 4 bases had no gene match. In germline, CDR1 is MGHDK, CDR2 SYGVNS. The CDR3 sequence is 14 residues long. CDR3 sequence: CASSARQGNYGYTF. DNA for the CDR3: TGTGCCAGCAGTGCTAGACAGGGAAACTATGGCTACACCTTC.

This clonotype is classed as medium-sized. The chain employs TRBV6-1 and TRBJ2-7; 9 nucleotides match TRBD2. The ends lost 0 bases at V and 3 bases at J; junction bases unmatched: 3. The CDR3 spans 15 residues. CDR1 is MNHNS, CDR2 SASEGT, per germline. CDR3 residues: CASSEARGGDYEQYF. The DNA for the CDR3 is TGTGCCAGCAGTGAAGCGCGCGGGGGGGACTACGAGCAGTACTTC.

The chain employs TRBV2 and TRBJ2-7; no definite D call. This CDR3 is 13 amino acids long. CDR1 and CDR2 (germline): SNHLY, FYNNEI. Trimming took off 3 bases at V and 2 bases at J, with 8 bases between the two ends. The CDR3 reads CASSDPMTYEQYF. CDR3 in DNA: TGTGCCAGCAGTGATCCCATGACCTACGAGCAGTACTTC.